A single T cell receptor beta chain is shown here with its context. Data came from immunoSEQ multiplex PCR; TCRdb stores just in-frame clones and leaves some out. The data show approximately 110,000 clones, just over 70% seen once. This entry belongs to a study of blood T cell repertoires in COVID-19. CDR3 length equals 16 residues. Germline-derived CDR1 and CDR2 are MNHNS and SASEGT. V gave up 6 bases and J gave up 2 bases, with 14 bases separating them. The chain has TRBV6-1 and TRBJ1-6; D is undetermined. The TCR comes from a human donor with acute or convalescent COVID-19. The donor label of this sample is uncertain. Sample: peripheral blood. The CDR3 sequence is CASSELSTAYNSPLHF. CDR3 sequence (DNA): TGTGCCAGCAGCGAACTCTCAACAGCCTATAATTCACCCCTCCACTTT.